The present T cell receptor beta chain was sequenced within a study of cytomegalovirus exposure and HLA in healthy donors. In the PCR, 60 Vbeta and 13 Jbeta primers were used. Produced via immunoSEQ multiplex PCR; TCRdb's table is partial and in-frame only. The profile covers about 240,000 clones, with about 77% appearing a single time and about 0.45% taken by the ten largest. The clonotype comes from a boy younger than 18 in good health and CMV-seronegative. Sequencing was carried out using PBMCs.

DNA of the CDR3: TGCGCCAGCAGCTTTGCGGGAGGGTCCTACGAGCAGTACTTC. The encoded protein is CASSFAGGSYEQYF. The genes are TRBV5-1 and TRBJ2-7; TRBD2 aligns across 9 bases. The junction had 1 base not matched to a gene; V was cut back by 2 bases and J by 1 base. The CDR3 contains 14 residues. CDR1 is SGHRS and CDR2 is YFSETQ in the germline V gene.